This paragraph reports one T cell receptor beta chain. The antigen is undetermined. This is likely a read error, given that the CDR3 carries no conserved phenylalanine or tryptophan at its end. Total RNA amounting to around 530 ng was the source from which TCR beta cDNA was made with a constant-region primer. Slightly modified ARM-PCR with three nested multiplex PCR rounds yielded TCR beta libraries. The first two PCR rounds used TRBV1-TRBV30 primers with a Cbeta primer, around 10 cycles each. TCRdb passed the multiplex PCR reads through MiXCR, listing each CDR3 protein once. The sample includes about 41,000 distinct CDR3 sequences, about three quarters of them seen just once. These data belong to a study of tumor-infiltrating lymphocytes in primary liver carcinoma. General study findings and limits: Tumor region pairs shared more overlap than did tumor-adjacent and tumor-blood pairs.

Unsorted bulk tissue, about 17-34 mg of it, served as the source for co-extraction of RNA and DNA. These patients lived with chronic HBV infection and had never been treated. Germline V lookup: CDR1 LNHDA, CDR2 SQIVND (reference sequence). This CDR3 has 15 amino acids. Sequencing was carried out using liver tumor tissue from sampling region 2. Subset meaning: tumor region T2, inferior pole. The chain joins TRBV19 to TRBJ2-2, with D perhaps TRBD2 (6 bases). The sequence derives from a man aged 35 to 55 with primary liver carcinoma and hepatitis B virus infection. This CDR3 is CASRFVGGRAGELFL. CDR3 sequence (DNA): TGTGCAAGTAGGTTCGTGGGAGGTCGGGCCGGGGAGCTGTTTCTT.